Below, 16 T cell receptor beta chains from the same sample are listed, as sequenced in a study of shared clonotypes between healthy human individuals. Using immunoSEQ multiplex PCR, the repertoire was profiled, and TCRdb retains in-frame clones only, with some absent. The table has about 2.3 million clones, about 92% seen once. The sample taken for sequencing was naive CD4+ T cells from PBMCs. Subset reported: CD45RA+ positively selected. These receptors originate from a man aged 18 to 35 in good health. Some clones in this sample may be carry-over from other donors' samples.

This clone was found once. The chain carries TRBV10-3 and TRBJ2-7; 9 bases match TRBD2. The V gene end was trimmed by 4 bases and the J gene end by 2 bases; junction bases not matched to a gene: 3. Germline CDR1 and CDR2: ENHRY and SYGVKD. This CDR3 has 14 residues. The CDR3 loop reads CAISATSGAYEQYF. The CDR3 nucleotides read TGTGCCATCAGTGCGACTAGCGGAGCCTACGAGCAGTACTTC.

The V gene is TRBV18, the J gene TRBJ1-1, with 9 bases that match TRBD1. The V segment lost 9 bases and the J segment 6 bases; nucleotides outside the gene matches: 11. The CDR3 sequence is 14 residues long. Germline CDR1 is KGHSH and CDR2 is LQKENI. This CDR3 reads CASSPQGAMAEAFF. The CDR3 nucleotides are TGTGCCAGTTCCCCACAGGGGGCCATGGCTGAAGCTTTCTTT.

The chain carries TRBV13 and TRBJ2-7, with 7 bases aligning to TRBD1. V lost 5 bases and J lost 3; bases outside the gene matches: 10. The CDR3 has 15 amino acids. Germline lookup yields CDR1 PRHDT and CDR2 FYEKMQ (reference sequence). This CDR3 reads CASSRLTGRLYEQYF. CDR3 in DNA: TGTGCCAGCAGCCGCCTGACAGGGCGGCTCTACGAGCAGTACTTC.

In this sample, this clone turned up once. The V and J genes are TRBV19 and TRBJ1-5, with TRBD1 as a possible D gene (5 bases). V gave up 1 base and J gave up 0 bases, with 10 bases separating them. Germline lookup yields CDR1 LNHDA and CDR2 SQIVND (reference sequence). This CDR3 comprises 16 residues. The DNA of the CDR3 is TGTGCCAGTAGTATAGTCGGAGGACATAGCAATCAGCCCCAGCATTTT. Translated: CASSIVGGHSNQPQHF.

CDR3 residues: CASSLPGRGEQPQHF. CDR3 DNA: TGTGCCAGCAGCTTACCAGGACGGGGGGAACAGCCCCAGCATTTT. This chain links TRBV7-2 with TRBJ1-5; tentatively, D is TRBD1 (5 bases). CDR1 and CDR2 (germline): SGHTA, FQGNSA. The CDR3 is made up of 15 amino acids. The V gene lost 2 bases and the J gene lost 7 bases, with 15 bases spanning the gap.

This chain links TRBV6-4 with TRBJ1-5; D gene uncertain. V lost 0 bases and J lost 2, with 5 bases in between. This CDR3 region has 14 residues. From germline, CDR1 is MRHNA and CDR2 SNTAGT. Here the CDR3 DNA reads TGTGCCAGCAGTGACTCGATGGGCAATCAGCCCCAGCATTTT. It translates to CASSDSMGNQPQHF.

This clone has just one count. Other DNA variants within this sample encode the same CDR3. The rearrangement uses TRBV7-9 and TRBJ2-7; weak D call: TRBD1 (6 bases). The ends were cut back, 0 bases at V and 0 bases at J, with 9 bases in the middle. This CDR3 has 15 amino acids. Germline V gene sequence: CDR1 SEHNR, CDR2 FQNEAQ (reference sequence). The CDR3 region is CASSLAGTPSYEQYF. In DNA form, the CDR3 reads TGTGCCAGCAGCTTAGCGGGGACACCCTCCTACGAGCAGTACTTC.

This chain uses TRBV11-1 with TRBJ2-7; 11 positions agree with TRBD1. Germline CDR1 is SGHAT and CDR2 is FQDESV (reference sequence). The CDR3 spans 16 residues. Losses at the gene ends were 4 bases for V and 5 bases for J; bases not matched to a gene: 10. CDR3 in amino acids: CASSSRTGGFFHEQYF. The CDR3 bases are TGTGCCAGCAGCTCGCGGACAGGGGGCTTTTTCCACGAGCAGTACTTC.

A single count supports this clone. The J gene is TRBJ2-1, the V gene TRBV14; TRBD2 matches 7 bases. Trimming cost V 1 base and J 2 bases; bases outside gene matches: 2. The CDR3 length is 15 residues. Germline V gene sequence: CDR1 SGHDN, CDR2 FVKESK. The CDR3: CASSQASGTYNEQFF. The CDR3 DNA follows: TGTGCCAGCAGCCAAGCTAGCGGTACCTACAATGAGCAGTTCTTC.

The CDR3 coding sequence is TGTGCCAGCAGCTTTCCGGGTGGGAACACTGAAGCTTTCTTT. This sequence encodes CASSFPGGNTEAFF. This rearrangement joins TRBV7-8 to TRBJ1-1, with no clear D. The CDR3 is made up of 14 amino acids. Deletions cut 3 bases from V and 1 base from J, with 9 bases between. The germline CDR1 and CDR2 sequences are SGHVS and FQNEAQ.

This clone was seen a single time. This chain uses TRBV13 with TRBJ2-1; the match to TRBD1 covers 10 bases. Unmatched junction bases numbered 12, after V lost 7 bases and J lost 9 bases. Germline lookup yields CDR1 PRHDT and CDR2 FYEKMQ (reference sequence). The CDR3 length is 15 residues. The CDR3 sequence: CASTKEGTGALEQFF. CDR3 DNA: TGTGCCAGCACCAAAGAAGGGACAGGGGCTCTTGAGCAGTTCTTC.

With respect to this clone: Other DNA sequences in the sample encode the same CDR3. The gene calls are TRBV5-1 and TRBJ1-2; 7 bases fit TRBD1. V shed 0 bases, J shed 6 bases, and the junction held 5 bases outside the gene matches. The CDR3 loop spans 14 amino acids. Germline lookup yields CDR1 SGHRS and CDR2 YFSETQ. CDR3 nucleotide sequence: TGCGCCAGCAGCTTGGACAGGGGCGGTGATGGCTACACCTTC. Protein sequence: CASSLDRGGDGYTF.

The CDR3 region is CASSKNHRYLAKNIQYF. The DNA for the CDR3 is TGTGCCAGCAGCAAAAATCACAGGTATTTAGCCAAAAACATTCAGTACTTC. The chain joins TRBV21-1 to TRBJ2-4; the listed D gene, TRBD1, was not tested against the DNA. TRBV21-1 is annotated as a pseudogene. This CDR3 has 17 amino acids.

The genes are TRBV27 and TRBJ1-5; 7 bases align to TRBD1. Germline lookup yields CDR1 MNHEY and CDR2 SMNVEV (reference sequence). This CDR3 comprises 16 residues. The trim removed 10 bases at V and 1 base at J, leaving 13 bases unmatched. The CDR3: CATRFTGAWSNQPQHF. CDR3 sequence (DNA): TGTGCCACTAGGTTTACAGGGGCATGGAGCAATCAGCCCCAGCATTTT.

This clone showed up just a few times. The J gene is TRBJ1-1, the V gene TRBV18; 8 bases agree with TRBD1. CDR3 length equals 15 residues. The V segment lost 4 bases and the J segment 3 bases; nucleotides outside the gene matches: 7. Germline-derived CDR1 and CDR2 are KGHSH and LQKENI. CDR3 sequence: CASSRDTGGYTEAFF. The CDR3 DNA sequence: TGTGCCAGCTCACGCGACACAGGGGGTTACACTGAAGCTTTCTTT.

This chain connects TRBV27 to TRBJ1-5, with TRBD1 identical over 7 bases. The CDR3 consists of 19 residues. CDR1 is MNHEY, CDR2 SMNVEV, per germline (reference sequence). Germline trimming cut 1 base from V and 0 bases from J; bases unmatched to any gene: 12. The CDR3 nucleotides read TGTGCCAGCAGTTTATTTTACCGGGACAGAACCTATAGCAATCAGCCCCAGCATTTT. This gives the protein CASSLFYRDRTYSNQPQHF.